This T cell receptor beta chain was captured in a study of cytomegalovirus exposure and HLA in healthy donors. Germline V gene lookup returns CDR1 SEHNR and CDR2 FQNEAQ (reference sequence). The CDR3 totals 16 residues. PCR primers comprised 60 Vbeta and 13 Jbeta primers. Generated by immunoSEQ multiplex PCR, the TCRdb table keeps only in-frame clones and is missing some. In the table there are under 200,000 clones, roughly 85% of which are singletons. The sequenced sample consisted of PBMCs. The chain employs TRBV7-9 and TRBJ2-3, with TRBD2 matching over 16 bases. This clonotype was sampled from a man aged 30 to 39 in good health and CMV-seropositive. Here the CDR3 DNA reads TGTTCCTGCTTCTCCGGGACTAGCGGGAGGGCAGATACGCAGTATTTT. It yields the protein CSCFSGTSGRADTQYF.